This T cell receptor beta chain is from a study of blood T cell repertoires in COVID-19. Study details: Sample material is recorded as cDNA or gDNA derived from T cells, B-cell-depleted T cells, or PBMCs.

With 6 bases clipped from V and 3 bases from J, the junction kept 9 bases outside the gene matches. The CDR3 contains 16 residues. CDR1 is LGHNA, CDR2 YNFKEQ, per germline. Authors' analysis steps: Scientists estimated how many nucleated cells there were by amplifying reference gene primers. Clones were read by immunoSEQ multiplex PCR, and TCRdb kept only the in-frame ones, dropping some. Clonal size and the V and J genes are those of that table, whereas D and trimming came from the DNA. The table has hundreds of thousands of clones, about 88% seen once. The receptor was derived from a woman aged 25-40 years who had been exposed to COVID-19. The sequenced sample consisted of PBMCs or T cells enriched from blood (not recorded which). The chain joins TRBV4-2 to TRBJ2-2; 8 nucleotides match TRBD2. The CDR3, as DNA: TGTGCCAGCAGTCGGATCGGGGGGGCCGACACCGGGGAGCTGTTTTTT. It codes for CASSRIGGADTGELFF.